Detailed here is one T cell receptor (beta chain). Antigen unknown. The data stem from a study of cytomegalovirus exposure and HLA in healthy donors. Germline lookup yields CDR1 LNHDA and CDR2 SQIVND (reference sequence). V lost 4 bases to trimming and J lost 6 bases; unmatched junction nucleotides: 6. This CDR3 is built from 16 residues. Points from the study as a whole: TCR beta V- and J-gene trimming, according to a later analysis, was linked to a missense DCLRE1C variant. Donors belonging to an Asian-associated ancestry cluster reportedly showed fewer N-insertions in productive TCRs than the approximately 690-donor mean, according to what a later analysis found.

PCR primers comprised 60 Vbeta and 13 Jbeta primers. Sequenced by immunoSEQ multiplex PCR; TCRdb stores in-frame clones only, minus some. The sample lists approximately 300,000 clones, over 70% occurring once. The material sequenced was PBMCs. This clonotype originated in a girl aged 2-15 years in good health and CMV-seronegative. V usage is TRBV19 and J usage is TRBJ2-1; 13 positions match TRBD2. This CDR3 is CASSTQGLAGLNEQFF. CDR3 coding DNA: TGTGCCAGTAGTACTCAGGGACTAGCGGGGCTCAATGAGCAGTTCTTC. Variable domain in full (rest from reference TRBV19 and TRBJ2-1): DGGITQSPKYLFRKEGQNVTLSCEQNLNHDAMYWYRQDPGQGLRLIYYSQIVNDFQKGDIAEGYSVSREKKESFPLTVTSAQKNPTAFYLCASSTQGLAGLNEQFFGPGTRLTVL.